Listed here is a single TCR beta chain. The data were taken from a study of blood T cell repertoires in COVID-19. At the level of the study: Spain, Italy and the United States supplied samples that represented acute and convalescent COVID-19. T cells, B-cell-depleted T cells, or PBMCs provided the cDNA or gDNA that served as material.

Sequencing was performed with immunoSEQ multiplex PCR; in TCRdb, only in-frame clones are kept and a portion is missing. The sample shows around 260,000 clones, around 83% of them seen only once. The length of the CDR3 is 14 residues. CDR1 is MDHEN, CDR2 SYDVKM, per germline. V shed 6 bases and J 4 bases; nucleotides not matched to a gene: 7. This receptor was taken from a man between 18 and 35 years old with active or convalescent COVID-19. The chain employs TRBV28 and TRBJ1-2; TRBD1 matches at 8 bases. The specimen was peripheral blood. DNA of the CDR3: TGTGCCAGCAGCTCCAACAGGGGGTCCTATGGCTACACCTTC. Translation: CASSSNRGSYGYTF.